The 5 T cell receptor beta chains given below trace back to one sample, sequenced in a study of beta chain features in type 1 diabetes. The whole isolated RNA underwent reverse transcription, so sequencing captured expressed TCRB transcripts. The protocol was immunoSEQ multiplex PCR, while the TCRdb copy is restricted to in-frame clones and leaves out a portion. The table has fewer than 350,000 clones, around 7.8% seen once; the top ten hold roughly 1%. Specimen: central memory CD4+ T cells from blood. Receptors originate from a woman younger than 30 in good health.

The chain couples TRBV5-1 to TRBJ2-1, with 15 bases matching TRBD2. The V and J ends lost 3 bases and 4 bases, in that order; junction bases with no gene match: 5. CDR3 size: 17 residues. The V gene's germline CDR1 is SGHRS and CDR2 YFSETQ. Here the CDR3 DNA reads TGCGCCAGCAGCTGGGGACTAGCGGGGGGCCAATACAATGAGCAGTTCTTC. This codes for CASSWGLAGGQYNEQFF.

The J gene is TRBJ2-3, the V gene TRBV19; D is unresolved. This CDR3 is built from 14 residues. Trimming removed 7 bases from V and 0 bases from J, with 11 bases in between. The germline CDR1 and CDR2 sequences are LNHDA and SQIVND (reference sequence). The DNA for the CDR3 is TGTGCCAGTAAAACGGACGGAAGCACAGATACGCAGTATTTT. Protein: CASKTDGSTDTQYF.

A note on this clone: This specimen includes other DNA sequences encoding the same CDR3. This rearrangement joins TRBV19 to TRBJ2-5, with 7 bases aligning to TRBD1. CDR3 length equals 14 residues. J gave up 1 base and V 9 bases, and 8 bases lay outside the gene matches. Germline CDR1 reads LNHDA; CDR2 reads SQIVND (reference sequence). In DNA, the CDR3 is TGTGCCAGCCACCCTACAGGGGCCCAAGAGACCCAGTACTTC. Amino acid sequence: CASHPTGAQETQYF.

The chain uses TRBV25-1 and TRBJ2-5; D is perhaps TRBD1 (6 bases). The V gene lost 5 bases and the J gene lost 8 bases, with 18 bases spanning the gap. CDR1 and CDR2 from the germline V gene are MGHDK and SYGVNS. The CDR3 runs 14 residues. This CDR3 is CASSRTEGVQTQYF. For the CDR3, the DNA is TGTGCCAGCAGTAGGACAGAAGGAGTGCAAACCCAGTACTTC.

The chain carries TRBV9 and TRBJ1-4, with D unclear. The CDR3 loop spans 15 amino acids. Germline V gene data show CDR1 as SGDLS and CDR2 as YYNGEE. Trimming pared 4 bases from V and 0 bases from J, leaving 10 bases between. In DNA, the CDR3 is TGTGCCAGCAGCCCCCGAGGGCCAACTAATGAAAAACTGTTTTTT. Translated: CASSPRGPTNEKLFF. Complete variable domain (other parts from reference TRBV9 and TRBJ1-4): DSGVTQTPKHLITATGQRVTLRCSPRSGDLSVYWYQQSLDQGLQFLIQYYNGEERAKGNILERFSAQQFPDLHSELNLSSLELGDSALYFCASSPRGPTNEKLFFGSGTQLSVL.